This passage covers 9 T cell receptor beta chains from one sample sequenced in a study of beta chain features in type 1 diabetes. Reverse transcription of all isolated RNA meant that expressed TCRB transcripts were sequenced. Only in-frame clones appear in the TCRdb table, and some are missing; sequencing was by immunoSEQ multiplex PCR. The table has about 900,000 clones, roughly 15% seen once. Sequenced material: naive CD4+ T cells from blood. These receptors all come from a young woman in good health.

This clone was observed a few times. The gene calls are TRBV5-4 and TRBJ2-1; no clear D. The CDR3 runs to 16 residues. Germline CDR1 and CDR2: SGHNT and YYREEE (reference sequence). V lost 4 bases and J 0 bases, leaving 14 bases between the germline ends. The CDR3 DNA reads as TGTGCCAGCAGCGGTAGGCTACTGAGCTCCTACAATGAGCAGTTCTTC. Translation gives CASSGRLLSSYNEQFF.

Only a few counts were recorded for this clone. The sample carries other DNA sequences with the same CDR3. The chain couples TRBV18 to TRBJ2-1; no firm D call. The CDR3 is 14 residues long. The V end was cut by 0 bases, the J end by 4 bases, with 7 bases between. Per germline, CDR1 KGHSH and CDR2 LQKENI. DNA for the CDR3: TGTGCCAGCTCACCACCGGTCTCTTACAATGAGCAGTTCTTC. Its protein is CASSPPVSYNEQFF.

This clone has only a few counts. The rearrangement links TRBV7-2 to TRBJ2-7, with a weak D call TRBD1 (5 bases). The V end lost 6 bases, the J end lost 6 bases, and 18 bases lay between the germline ends. Germline CDR1 reads SGHTA; CDR2 reads FQGNSA. This CDR3 comprises 14 residues. CDR3 bases: TGTGCCAGCAGGGACACAAGATCACCCGGCGAGCAGTACTTC. Translation: CASRDTRSPGEQYF. The whole variable domain, remainder taken from reference TRBV7-2 and TRBJ2-7, is GAGVSQSPSNKVTEKGKDVELRCDPISGHTALYWYRQSLGQGLEFLIYFQGNSAPDKSGLPSDRFSAERTGGSVSTLTIQRTQQEDSAVYLCASRDTRSPGEQYFGPGTRLTVT.

The chain recombines TRBV9 with TRBJ2-7; possibly TRBD1 for D (5 bases). This CDR3 has 15 amino acids. Trimming cost V 0 bases and J 4 bases, with 14 bases left between them. Germline V gene data show CDR1 as SGDLS and CDR2 as YYNGEE. The CDR3 region is CASSVAPQGPYEQYF. The CDR3 DNA follows: TGTGCCAGCAGCGTAGCTCCCCAGGGTCCGTACGAGCAGTACTTC.

This clone has more than one count but fewer than ten. V usage is TRBV2 and J usage is TRBJ2-6; no reliable D call. The V and J ends lost 4 bases and 0 bases respectively, with 7 bases between them. The V gene's germline CDR1 is SNHLY and CDR2 FYNNEI. The CDR3 covers 15 residues. In nucleotides, the CDR3 is TGTGCCAGCAGTGGACACCTCTCTGGGGCCAACGTCCTGACTTTC. The encoded protein is CASSGHLSGANVLTF.

This clone was observed a few times. The chain is built from TRBV7-9 and TRBJ2-3, with TRBD2 matching over 9 bases. The CDR3 length is 14 residues. Germline assignment: CDR1 SEHNR and CDR2 FQNEAQ (reference sequence). Trimming cost V 5 bases and J 5 bases; bases outside gene matches: 5. CDR3 residues: CASSTGLAGDTQYF. The CDR3 DNA follows: TGTGCCAGCAGCACGGGACTAGCCGGAGATACGCAGTATTTT.

This clone was counted between two and nine times. The chain joins TRBV7-3 to TRBJ1-2, with a possible D match to TRBD1 (5 bases). CDR1 is SGHTA and CDR2 is FQGTGA in the germline V gene. Trimming removed 1 base at V and 7 bases at J, with 10 bases between. The CDR3 covers 13 residues. CDR3 amino acids: CASSLNGGGGYTF. CDR3 nucleotides: TGTGCCAGCAGCTTAAATGGGGGAGGTGGCTACACCTTC.

This clone was seen a few times. The V and J genes are TRBV7-2 and TRBJ2-7, with D maybe TRBD1 (6 bases). Germline lookup yields CDR1 SGHTA and CDR2 FQGNSA. This CDR3 comprises 14 residues. Trimming shortened V by 5 bases and J by 2 bases, and 13 bases separated the two germline ends. DNA for the CDR3: TGTGCCAGCAGCCCCGGGACACGCACCTACGAGCAGTACTTC. Translation: CASSPGTRTYEQYF.

CDR3 protein: CATTGQLNQPQHF. The CDR3, as DNA: TGTGCCACCACGGGACAGCTCAATCAGCCCCAGCATTTT. The chain carries TRBV15 and TRBJ1-5, with TRBD1 identical over 7 bases. The CDR3 covers 13 residues. With 7 bases clipped from V and 3 bases from J, the junction kept 3 bases outside the gene matches. CDR1 and CDR2 (germline): LNHNV, YYDKDF (reference sequence).